The 22 T cell receptor beta chains below all came from one sample that was sequenced in a study of naive and memory T cell subsets. Regarding the study as a whole: A few larger clonotypes appeared in naive repertoires, especially CD8, possibly memory cells re-expressing CD45RA.

No antigens are known for them. Two oligonucleotides, mixed equimolar, formed the beta constant-region primer covering TRBC1 and TRBC2. Four rounds of PCR amplified the ligated cDNA using nested alpha and beta constant-region primers plus SP2. TCRdb passed the UMI-ligation and nested PCR reads through MiXCR, listing each CDR3 protein once. The sample records roughly 150,000 distinct CDR3 sequences, about 20% being singletons. The sequenced material came from naive CD8+ T cells from blood. Every receptor here comes from a human donor in good health.

The chain joins TRBV4-3 to TRBJ2-7; D remains unclear. The CDR3 length is 13 residues. Germline V gene sequence: CDR1 LGHNA, CDR2 YSLEER. The V gene lost 4 bases and the J gene lost 4 bases, with 11 bases spanning the gap. The CDR3 here is CASSLSVIYEQYF. CDR3 DNA sequence: TGCGCCAGCAGCCTCTCTGTCATTTACGAGCAGTACTTC.

This chain connects TRBV27 to TRBJ1-5; D remains ambiguous. CDR3 length: 14 residues. Germline CDR1 MNHEY, CDR2 SMNVEV (reference sequence). Trimming took off 6 bases at V and 3 bases at J, with 12 bases between the two ends. For the CDR3, the DNA is TGTGCCAGCAGCGAGGCAGGTGTCAATCAGCCCCAGCATTTT. It specifies CASSEAGVNQPQHF.

This chain joins TRBV4-2 and TRBJ2-1; 8 nucleotides match TRBD1. This CDR3 is 16 amino acids long. The V and J ends lost 4 bases and 7 bases, in that order; junction bases with no gene match: 12. Germline lookup yields CDR1 LGHNA and CDR2 YNFKEQ. The CDR3 sequence is CASSLPGTGGRNEQFF. CDR3 sequence (DNA): TGTGCCAGCAGCCTGCCCGGGACAGGAGGGAGGAATGAGCAGTTCTTC.

The rearrangement uses TRBV6-5 and TRBJ2-2; 7 bases agree with TRBD2. Germline CDR1 and CDR2: MNHEY and SVGAGI. Trimming removed 0 bases from V and 7 bases from J; junction bases left unmatched: 11. The CDR3 consists of 17 residues. CDR3 region: CASSYSPAGFQDGELFF. The DNA for the CDR3 is TGTGCCAGCAGTTACTCGCCAGCGGGGTTCCAGGACGGGGAGCTGTTTTTT.

The V and J genes are TRBV4-1 and TRBJ2-2, with 7 bases lining up with TRBD2. After removal of 4 bases from V and 3 bases from J, the junction contained 8 bases not matched to a gene. Per the germline V gene, CDR1 is MGHRA and CDR2 is YSYEKL. The CDR3 sequence is 16 residues long. The CDR3 protein is CASSPEGREDTGELFF. DNA for the CDR3: TGCGCCAGCAGCCCTGAGGGTCGGGAGGACACCGGGGAGCTGTTTTTT.

This clonotype was seen a few times. The V call is TRBV29-1, the J call TRBJ2-7; D remains ambiguous. Germline loops: CDR1 SQVTM, CDR2 ANQGSEA. The CDR3 is made up of 14 amino acids. V was pared by 0 bases and J by 7 bases, with 16 bases between. The CDR3 is CSVEDDESVGEQYF. DNA for the CDR3: TGCAGCGTTGAAGATGATGAGTCGGTCGGAGAGCAGTACTTC.

The chain joins TRBV5-1 to TRBJ2-7, with TRBD2 matching 7 bases. Germline CDR1 and CDR2: SGHRS and YFSETQ. The CDR3 runs to 13 residues. Unmatched junction bases numbered 7, after V lost 4 bases and J lost 6 bases. The CDR3 protein is CASSPQRDLEQYF. In nucleotides, the CDR3 is TGCGCCAGCAGCCCCCAGCGGGATCTCGAGCAGTACTTC.

On this clonotype: This CDR3 fails to terminate in the conserved phenylalanine or tryptophan, so it likely reflects a read error. The chain combines TRBV7-6 with TRBJ2-3; D not resolved. The CDR3 sequence is 13 residues long. V was pared by 5 bases and J by 4 bases, with 10 bases between. Germline CDR1 SGHVS, CDR2 FNYEAQ. The CDR3 sequence: CASSPRVADTQYS. The CDR3 DNA follows: TGTGCCAGCAGCCCCCGTGTGGCAGATACGCAGTATTCT.

The rearrangement links TRBV5-1 to TRBJ1-1; D is unresolved. The CDR3 has 16 residues. Germline V gene data show CDR1 as SGHRS and CDR2 as YFSETQ. Trimming pared 0 bases from V and 2 bases from J, leaving 14 bases between. The CDR3 region has the DNA TGCGCCAGCAGCTTGGATGGGGAAGAGGGTAACACTGAAGCTTTCTTT. It yields the protein CASSLDGEEGNTEAFF.

In this sample, this clonotype turned up a few times. This chain connects TRBV7-8 to TRBJ2-7; unclear D gene. V lost 0 bases and J lost 6, with 9 bases in between. This CDR3 spans 13 amino acids. Germline V gene lookup returns CDR1 SGHVS and CDR2 FQNEAQ. CDR3 coding DNA: TGTGCCAGCAGCTTAGCGGCCACTTTCGAGCAGTACTTC. As protein: CASSLAATFEQYF.

There are a few counts of this clonotype. This chain joins TRBV9 and TRBJ2-1; TRBD1 or TRBD2 may be the D gene (6 bases each). The CDR3 sequence is 14 residues long. V shed 0 bases and J shed 8 bases, with 12 bases lying between them. Germline V lookup: CDR1 SGDLS, CDR2 YYNGEE. The CDR3 region has the DNA TGTGCCAGCAGCGTAGGACCCGGGGGCGATGAGCAGTTCTTC. Translated, it gives CASSVGPGGDEQFF.

The DNA of the CDR3 is TGTGCCAGCAGTTCCGTGGGGGAGGGCGAGCAGTACTTC. Residues: CASSSVGEGEQYF. The chain combines TRBV12-3 or TRBV12-4 with TRBJ2-7; 7 bases map to TRBD2. V lost 4 bases and J lost 6; bases outside the gene matches: 6. The CDR3 runs 13 residues.

This chain joins TRBV27 and TRBJ2-7; TRBD1 matches 7 bases. Unmatched junction bases numbered 9, after V lost 11 bases and J lost 2 bases. CDR1 is MNHEY and CDR2 is SMNVEV in the germline V gene (reference sequence). The CDR3 has 13 amino acids. CDR3 loop: CAASPGTAYEQYF. In DNA form, the CDR3 reads TGTGCCGCGTCCCCGGGGACAGCCTACGAGCAGTACTTC.

The chain combines TRBV27 with TRBJ2-1; D not resolved. The CDR3 loop spans 13 amino acids. The germline gives CDR1 MNHEY, CDR2 SMNVEV (reference sequence). The V end was cut by 9 bases, the J end by 4 bases, with 13 bases between. The CDR3 nucleotides read TGTGCCAGTGCGGTGGTTGTTTACAATGAGCAGTTCTTC. It codes for CASAVVVYNEQFF.

This clonotype turned up a few times. This chain uses TRBV12-3 or TRBV12-4 with TRBJ1-2; no clear D. Trimming took off 3 bases at V and 8 bases at J, with 13 bases between the two ends. The CDR3 consists of 13 residues. As DNA, the CDR3 is TGTGCCAGCAGTTTTAGCCCATTCGAGGGCTACACCTTC. Protein product: CASSFSPFEGYTF.

This clonotype was counted a single time. The chain joins TRBV12-3 or TRBV12-4 to TRBJ1-1; D uncertain. The CDR3 runs 14 residues. V was cut by 5 bases and J by 0 bases, with 10 bases left in between. The CDR3 sequence: CASSLADLNTEAFF. The CDR3 nucleotides read TGTGCCAGCAGTCTCGCCGATCTGAACACTGAAGCTTTCTTT.

Written as DNA, the CDR3 is TGTGCCATCAGTGAGCCGGGACACAACTACGAGCAGTACTTC. Its protein is CAISEPGHNYEQYF. V and J are TRBV10-3 and TRBJ2-7, with a weak D call TRBD1 (6 bases). The CDR3 extends over 14 amino acids. V was pared by 2 bases and J by 3 bases, with 11 bases between. Germline values: CDR1 ENHRY, CDR2 SYGVKD.

The chain uses TRBV19 and TRBJ2-7; 11 bases are a match to TRBD2. This CDR3 contains 15 residues. V was pared by 3 bases and J by 6 bases, with 7 bases of the junction left unmatched. CDR1 LNHDA and CDR2 SQIVND come from the germline V gene (reference sequence). The CDR3 region has the DNA TGTGCCAGTAGTATCTCGGAACTAGCGGGAGCCGAGCAGTACTTC. Encoded protein: CASSISELAGAEQYF.

The V call is TRBV6-5, the J call TRBJ2-1, with 10 bases that match TRBD2. CDR1 is MNHEY and CDR2 is SVGAGI in the germline V gene. The V segment lost 4 bases and the J segment 5 bases; nucleotides outside the gene matches: 8. The CDR3 is 16 residues long. Here the CDR3 DNA reads TGTGCCAGCAGTTCAACAACTAGCGGGATTAACAATGAGCAGTTCTTC. This sequence encodes CASSSTTSGINNEQFF.

The chain combines TRBV7-6 with TRBJ1-1; the D is unclear. V was trimmed by 2 bases and J by 4 bases, leaving 8 bases between them. This CDR3 contains 13 residues. Per the germline V gene, CDR1 is SGHVS and CDR2 is FNYEAQ. Here the CDR3 reads CASSLSPITEAFF. DNA for the CDR3: TGTGCCAGCAGCTTAAGTCCTATCACTGAAGCTTTCTTT.

The rearrangement joins TRBV3-1 to TRBJ1-2, with 11 bases that match TRBD1. Trimming took 0 bases from V and 4 from J; bases not matched to a gene: 4. The CDR3 is made up of 16 amino acids. Looked up from germline, CDR1 is LGHDT and CDR2 is YNNKEL (reference sequence). The CDR3 sequence is CASSQDLDRGLYGYTF. CDR3 nucleotides: TGTGCCAGCAGCCAAGACTTGGACAGGGGGCTCTATGGCTACACCTTC.

This clonotype was detected a few times. The rearrangement uses TRBV7-8 and TRBJ1-1; D gene uncertain. This CDR3 has 15 residues. Per germline, CDR1 SGHVS and CDR2 FQNEAQ. Trimming stripped 5 bases from V and 1 base from J, with 14 bases between. The CDR3: CASSQSANGNTEAFF. The CDR3 bases are TGTGCCAGCAGCCAGAGCGCGAACGGGAACACTGAAGCTTTCTTT.